This TCR beta chain is drawn from a study of T cells in pancreatic ductal adenocarcinoma. V lost 0 bases, J lost 11 bases, and 17 bases lay in between. CDR3 length: 16 amino acids. Germline assignment: CDR1 ENHRY and CDR2 SYGVKD. Concerning this clone itself: Antigen unknown.

Selected pancreatic ductal adenocarcinoma patients had undergone surgery without neoadjuvant therapy. Overall study findings and caveats: Tumor and blood clonality did not differ significantly, about 0.1 versus 0.065.

The assay was immunoSEQ multiplex PCR, and TCRdb's table has in-frame clones only and misses some. The sample includes roughly 16,000 clones, approximately 91% seen only once; the top ten take 0.94%. This receptor was taken from a human donor with pancreatic ductal adenocarcinoma. The sequenced sample consisted of PBMCs. The chain carries TRBV10-3 and TRBJ1-6; tentatively, D is TRBD1 (5 bases). CDR3 residues: CAISESTLRGVTPLHF. The CDR3 DNA reads as TGTGCCATCAGTGAGTCGACCCTGCGGGGGGTGACACCCCTCCACTTT.